This T cell receptor beta chain was documented in a study of early T cells in non-severe SARS-CoV-2 infection. CDR3 size: 15 residues. The ends lost 4 bases at V and 4 bases at J; junction bases unmatched: 6. CDR1 and CDR2 from the germline V gene are SEHNR and FQNEAQ (reference sequence). Unique molecular identifiers tagged individual cDNA molecules. MiXCR, run by TCRdb on the 5' RACE reads, gives a single entry per CDR3 protein. The table lists about 64,000 distinct CDR3 sequences, 20% to 25% of them singletons. The chain uses TRBV7-9 and TRBJ1-4; 7 bases align to TRBD1. The sequence was obtained from an adult who was a healthcare worker with PCR-confirmed SARS-CoV-2 infection or an uninfected control (not recorded which). Source: whole blood, taken at baseline. The CDR3 sequence is CASSSDRTFNEKLFF. As DNA, the CDR3 is TGTGCCAGCAGCTCGGACAGGACGTTTAATGAAAAACTGTTTTTT.